This TCR beta chain comes out of a study of T cell responses to AZD1222 COVID-19 vaccine. Overall study context: Second-dose intervals of approximately 4 or approximately 12 weeks were pooled.

General study points: There were vaccine-associated CD4 TCRs across spike, dominant at 160-218 and 743-854.

The CDR3 has 14 amino acids. Germline loops: CDR1 LGHNT, CDR2 FRNRAP. V was clipped by 0 bases and J by 10 bases, with 15 bases between them. Sequencing used immunoSEQ multiplex PCR; TCRdb keeps in-frame clones, though not all of them. The sample carries 110,000 or so clones, around 76% recorded once. With regard to this clone: Its antigen is unknown.

This TCR was sampled from an adult in good health. The chain employs TRBV12-5 and TRBJ1-1; D not certain. The sequenced sample was peripheral blood, obtained on day 0 of AZD1222 vaccination. The CDR3: CASGLVGLGIGAFF. CDR3 nucleotides: TGTGCTAGTGGTTTGGTCGGGTTAGGAATCGGAGCTTTCTTT.